Below are 25 T cell receptor beta chains sequenced from a single sample in a study of cytomegalovirus exposure and HLA in healthy donors. This PCR relied on a set of 60 Vbeta primers and 13 Jbeta primers. Libraries were prepared by immunoSEQ multiplex PCR; TCRdb keeps only in-frame clonotypes and omits some of them. The sample shows over 85,000 clones, about 62% of them seen only once. The sample consisted of PBMCs. Receptor source: a human donor in good health.

This clone was recorded a few times. This sequence joins TRBV11-2 and TRBJ2-2, with 8 bases identical to TRBD1. CDR3 length: 16 residues. The V gene's germline CDR1 is SGHAT and CDR2 FQNNGV. V shed 3 bases, J shed 0 bases, and the junction held 3 bases outside the gene matches. CDR3 residues: CASSLWTGTNTGELFF. CDR3 DNA: TGTGCCAGCAGCTTGTGGACAGGGACGAACACCGGGGAGCTGTTTTTT.

In its sample, this clone was seen a few times. DNA of the CDR3: TGTGCCAGCCCTCCGGCTTCAGGGGTTGACACCGGGGAGCTGTTTTTT. Its protein is CASPPASGVDTGELFF. J is TRBJ2-2 and V is TRBV11-2; TRBD1 is a possible D gene (6 bases). The V gene's germline CDR1 is SGHAT and CDR2 FQNNGV. The CDR3 covers 16 residues. V was shortened by 8 bases and J by 3 bases, with 19 bases between the two germline ends.

Only a few counts were recorded for this clone. V gene TRBV21-1 combines with J gene TRBJ2-3; TRBD1, the table's D call, lacks a check against the DNA. TRBV21-1 is deemed a pseudogene. The length of the CDR3 is 16 residues. In DNA, the CDR3 is TGTGCCAGCCGAATCGGGACAGGGAGCAACACAGATACGCAGTATTTT. It is translated as CASRIGTGSNTDTQYF.

This clone was recorded a few times. In DNA form, the CDR3 reads TGTGCCAGCAGCCTAGCGGGAGGCACAGATACGCAGTATTTT. Translating gives CASSLAGGTDTQYF. The V gene is TRBV13, the J gene TRBJ2-3; 10 bases agree with TRBD2. The ends lost 5 bases at V and 1 base at J; junction bases unmatched: 0. The CDR3 has 14 amino acids. Germline CDR1 reads PRHDT; CDR2 reads FYEKMQ (reference sequence).

The CDR3 here is CSVETGAFYEQYF. In DNA form, the CDR3 reads TGCAGCGTTGAGACAGGCGCCTTCTACGAGCAGTACTTC. V usage is TRBV29-1 and J usage is TRBJ2-7; the D gene is possibly TRBD1 (6 bases). The V and J ends lost 3 bases and 3 bases respectively, with 12 bases between them. The CDR3 extends over 13 amino acids. The V gene's germline CDR1 is SQVTM and CDR2 ANQGSEA.

About this clone: The same CDR3 can be traced to other DNA sequences in this sample. The J gene is TRBJ2-7, the V gene TRBV28; D ambiguous. CDR3 length: 11 amino acids. V shed 5 bases and J shed 4 bases, with 6 bases lying between them. Germline CDR1 MDHEN, CDR2 SYDVKM. CDR3 loop: CASSLTYEQYF. The CDR3 DNA follows: TGTGCCAGCAGTCTCACATACGAGCAGTACTTC. Full variable domain (remainder filled in from reference TRBV28 and TRBJ2-7): DVKVTQSSRYLVKRTGEKVFLECVQDMDHENMFWYRQDPGLGLRLIYFSYDVKMKEKGDIPEGYSVSREKKERFSLILESASTNQTSMYLCASSLTYEQYFGPGTRLTVT.

This clone was counted between two and nine times. The genes are TRBV15 and TRBJ2-5, with D uncertain. V gave up 0 bases and J gave up 5 bases, with 13 bases separating them. Germline CDR1 reads LNHNV; CDR2 reads YYDKDF (reference sequence). CDR3 length equals 15 residues. The DNA for the CDR3 is TGTGCCACCAGCAGAGATGTTACCGGGTTGGAGACCCAGTACTTC. Amino acids: CATSRDVTGLETQYF.

The sample holds a few counts of this clone. The chain joins TRBV18 to TRBJ2-7; 9 bases align to TRBD2. Germline values: CDR1 KGHSH, CDR2 LQKENI. This CDR3 spans 15 amino acids. After removal of 2 bases from V and 2 bases from J, the junction contained 4 bases not matched to a gene. The CDR3 bases are TGTGCCAGCTCACCAGTTAGCGGGAGCCCCTACGAGCAGTACTTC. This codes for CASSPVSGSPYEQYF.

J is TRBJ2-7 and V is TRBV5-6, with D tentatively TRBD2 (6 bases). Germline-derived CDR1 and CDR2 are SGHDT and YYEEEE. Trimming shortened V by 4 bases and J by 7 bases, and 21 bases separated the two germline ends. This CDR3 region has 15 residues. CDR3 coding DNA: TGTGCCAGCAGCAGCGGTGTAGCGGACTATTCTGAGCAGTACTTC. Translated: CASSSGVADYSEQYF.

The chain links TRBV11-2 to TRBJ2-7; D not resolved. With 2 bases removed from V and 2 bases from J, the gap between germline ends came to 16 bases. The germline CDR1 and CDR2 sequences are SGHAT and FQNNGV. The CDR3 has 16 amino acids. In nucleotides, the CDR3 is TGTGCCAGCAGCTTAACCTTAGCCGGTCCTCCCTACGAGCAGTACTTC. Translated: CASSLTLAGPPYEQYF.

V and J are TRBV7-9 and TRBJ1-1; tentative D call: TRBD1 (5 bases). This CDR3 region has 14 residues. Germline CDR1 is SEHNR and CDR2 is FQNEAQ (reference sequence). The ends were cut back, 3 bases at V and 5 bases at J, with 13 bases in the middle. CDR3 residues: CASSFGAGNTEAFF. Written as DNA, the CDR3 is TGTGCCAGCAGCTTTGGGGCAGGGAATACTGAAGCTTTCTTT.

The rearrangement uses TRBV29-1 and TRBJ1-1; no clear D. In germline, CDR1 is SQVTM, CDR2 ANQGSEA. CDR3 size: 13 residues. Trimming cost V 4 bases and J 5 bases, with 14 bases left between them. The CDR3 loop reads CSVVSSSGTEAFF. The CDR3 DNA is TGCAGCGTTGTTTCCTCGTCGGGGACTGAAGCTTTCTTT.

The chain carries TRBV7-2 and TRBJ2-1; 8 bases are shared with TRBD2. With V trimmed by 5 bases and J by 9 bases, 18 bases remained unmatched. This CDR3 spans 17 amino acids. The germline V gene encodes CDR1 SGHTA and CDR2 FQGNSA. In DNA form, the CDR3 reads TGTGCCAGCAGCACTCCGCGCGGGGGGAGTTTTTTTGCTGAGCAGTTCTTC. This codes for CASSTPRGGSFFAEQFF. Full variable domain (remainder filled in from reference TRBV7-2 and TRBJ2-1): GAGVSQSPSNKVTEKGKDVELRCDPISGHTALYWYRQSLGQGLEFLIYFQGNSAPDKSGLPSDRFSAERTGGSVSTLTIQRTQQEDSAVYLCASSTPRGGSFFAEQFFGPGTRLTVL.

The chain uses TRBV11-2 and TRBJ1-3; TRBD1 agrees at 7 bases. Trimming cost V 4 bases and J 2 bases; bases outside gene matches: 8. The CDR3 is made up of 16 amino acids. Germline V gene sequence: CDR1 SGHAT, CDR2 FQNNGV. CDR3 residues: CASSSILQGTGNTIYF. The CDR3 coding sequence is TGTGCCAGCAGCTCTATCTTACAGGGGACTGGAAACACCATATATTTT.

The chain combines TRBV5-1 with TRBJ2-2; the D gene is possibly TRBD2 (6 bases). V lost 7 bases to trimming and J lost 0 bases, with 7 bases between them. Germline V gene data show CDR1 as SGHRS and CDR2 as YFSETQ. This CDR3 is 13 amino acids long. DNA for the CDR3: TGCGCCAGCGGGACTCCGAACACCGGGGAGCTGTTTTTT. It translates to CASGTPNTGELFF.

This rearrangement joins TRBV7-9 to TRBJ2-7, with 12 bases fitting TRBD2. The CDR3 is 16 residues long. Looked up from germline, CDR1 is SEHNR and CDR2 is FQNEAQ (reference sequence). With V trimmed by 7 bases and J by 1 base, 8 bases remained unmatched. For the CDR3, the DNA is TGTGCCAGCACCAAACGCGGGACTAGCGGGTCCTACGAGCAGTACTTC. Amino acid sequence: CASTKRGTSGSYEQYF.

This chain uses TRBV10-1 with TRBJ2-3; D gene ambiguous. Trimming took off 2 bases at V and 2 bases at J, with 11 bases between the two ends. The CDR3 is 15 amino acids. The germline V gene encodes CDR1 WNHNN and CDR2 SYGVQD (reference sequence). In DNA form, the CDR3 reads TGCGCCAGCAGTGAGGGCCACCTTATCACAGATACGCAGTATTTT. Protein: CASSEGHLITDTQYF.

This chain links TRBV6-1 with TRBJ2-7; possibly TRBD2 for D (6 bases). Trimming shortened V by 6 bases and J by 6 bases, and 18 bases separated the two germline ends. The CDR3 is made up of 14 amino acids. CDR1 and CDR2 (germline): MNHNS, SASEGT. In nucleotides, the CDR3 is TGTGCCAGCAGCAGCCAGGAGGGCCTTTTCGAGCAGTACTTC. This sequence encodes CASSSQEGLFEQYF.

This clone was seen a handful of times. At the DNA level, this CDR3 is encoded by other sequences in the same sample as well. The J gene is TRBJ2-7, the V gene TRBV4-1; 11 nucleotides align to TRBD2. Germline CDR1 MGHRA, CDR2 YSYEKL. After removal of 1 base from V and 0 bases from J, the junction contained 2 bases not matched to a gene. The CDR3 loop spans 16 amino acids. CDR3 sequence reads: CASSQGLAGISYEQYF. In nucleotides, the CDR3 is TGCGCCAGCAGCCAAGGACTAGCGGGAATCTCCTACGAGCAGTACTTC.

The chain has TRBV7-9 and TRBJ2-2, with 8 bases aligning to TRBD2. This CDR3 is 16 amino acids long. Germline CDR1 reads SEHNR; CDR2 reads FQNEAQ (reference sequence). J was trimmed by 4 bases and V by 5 bases; bases with no gene match: 9. The DNA of the CDR3 is TGTGCCAGCAGCCGGGATAGCGGGATTGTCACCGGGGAGCTGTTTTTT. Encoded protein: CASSRDSGIVTGELFF.

The rearrangement joins TRBV5-1 to TRBJ2-1, with TRBD1 matching over 7 bases. The V and J ends lost 2 bases and 6 bases, in that order; junction bases with no gene match: 8. This CDR3 has 15 residues. Germline values: CDR1 SGHRS, CDR2 YFSETQ. CDR3 protein: CASSFGDRDLNEQFF. Written as DNA, the CDR3 is TGCGCCAGCAGCTTCGGGGACAGAGACCTCAATGAGCAGTTCTTC.

This clone was detected a few times. The rearrangement uses TRBV27 and TRBJ2-5; 11 positions match TRBD2. V was pared by 2 bases and J by 1 base, with 0 bases of the junction left unmatched. From germline, CDR1 is MNHEY and CDR2 SMNVEV (reference sequence). The CDR3 contains 15 residues. CDR3 nucleotide sequence: TGTGCCAGCAGTTTACTAGCGGGAGGCCAAGAGACCCAGTACTTC. It translates to CASSLLAGGQETQYF.

The chain employs TRBV19 and TRBJ2-5; 10 nucleotides line up with TRBD2. The germline V gene has CDR1 LNHDA and CDR2 SQIVND (reference sequence). This CDR3 is built from 14 residues. V was pared by 5 bases and J by 2 bases, with 2 bases of the junction left unmatched. The CDR3 loop is CASSRTSGQETQYF. The DNA of the CDR3 is TGTGCCAGTAGTCGGACTAGCGGACAAGAGACCCAGTACTTC.

The chain couples TRBV6-1 to TRBJ2-1; 7 positions match TRBD1. The ends lost 7 bases at V and 5 bases at J; junction bases unmatched: 11. The germline gives CDR1 MNHNS, CDR2 SASEGT. This CDR3 contains 15 residues. This chain's CDR3 is CASTIQGQADNEQFF. The CDR3 DNA sequence: TGTGCCAGCACCATTCAAGGACAGGCCGACAATGAGCAGTTCTTC.

J is TRBJ2-7 and V is TRBV5-1, with 8 positions matching TRBD2. V lost 3 bases, J lost 0 bases, and 5 bases stayed unmatched. Per the germline V gene, CDR1 is SGHRS and CDR2 is YFSETQ. The CDR3 contains 15 residues. The CDR3 coding sequence is TGCGCCAGCAGCTGGGCCAGCGGGAGCTCCTACGAGCAGTACTTC. It codes for CASSWASGSSYEQYF.